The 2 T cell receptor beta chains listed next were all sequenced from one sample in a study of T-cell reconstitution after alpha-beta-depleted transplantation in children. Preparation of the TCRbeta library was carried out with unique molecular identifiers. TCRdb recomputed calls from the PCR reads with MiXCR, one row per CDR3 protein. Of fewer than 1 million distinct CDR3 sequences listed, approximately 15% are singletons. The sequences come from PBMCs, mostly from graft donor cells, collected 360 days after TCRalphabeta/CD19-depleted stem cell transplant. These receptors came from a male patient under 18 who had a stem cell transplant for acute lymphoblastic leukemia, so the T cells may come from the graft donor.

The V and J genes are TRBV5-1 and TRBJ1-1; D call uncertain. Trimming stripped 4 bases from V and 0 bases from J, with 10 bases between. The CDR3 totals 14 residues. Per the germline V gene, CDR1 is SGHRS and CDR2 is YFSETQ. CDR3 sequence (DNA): TGCGCCAGCAGCCGTCAAACTATGAACACTGAAGCTTTCTTT. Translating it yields CASSRQTMNTEAFF.

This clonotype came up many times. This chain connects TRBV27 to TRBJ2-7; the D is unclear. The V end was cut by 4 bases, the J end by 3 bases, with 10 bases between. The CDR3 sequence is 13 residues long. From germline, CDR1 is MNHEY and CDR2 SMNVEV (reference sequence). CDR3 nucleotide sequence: TGTGCCAGCAGTTCAGGACCGATCTACGAGCAGTACTTC. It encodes CASSSGPIYEQYF.